The 10 T cell receptor beta chains below all came from one sample that was sequenced in a study of vaccination effects on CD4 cells after COVID-19. Antigen-specific CD4+ T cells were expanded with viral peptide pools in the ViraFEST assay before sequencing. CD4+ T cell isolation took place after 10 days of culture. Vaccinated participants had no history of SARS-CoV-2 infection and tested negative for nucleocapsid antibodies. Only in-frame clones appear in the TCRdb table, and some are missing; sequencing was by immunoSEQ multiplex PCR. Counted here are tens of thousands of clones, approximately 77% occurring once; the ten biggest clones make up roughly 21%. Their antigen targets remain unknown. Source: CD4+ T cells from PBMCs cultured with HCoV-NL63 spike peptides, taken before COVID-19 vaccination. All receptors derive from a human donor who received a COVID-19 vaccine.

This sequence joins TRBV3-1 (or the pseudogene TRBV3-2) and TRBJ1-2; D is perhaps TRBD1 (5 bases). The CDR3 covers 17 residues. V was trimmed by 0 bases and J by 3 bases, leaving 17 bases between them. Germline CDR1 LGHDT, CDR2 YNNKEL (reference sequence). CDR3 in amino acids: CASSQERGLLVDYGYTF. The CDR3 nucleotides are TGTGCCAGCAGCCAAGAACGGGGCCTGTTGGTCGACTATGGCTACACCTTC.

The chain couples TRBV5-1 to TRBJ2-2; D possibly uses TRBD1 or TRBD2 (5 bases each). This CDR3 comprises 15 residues. The germline V gene encodes CDR1 SGHRS and CDR2 YFSETQ. With 3 bases removed from V and 1 base from J, the gap between germline ends came to 10 bases. For the CDR3, the DNA is TGCGCCAGCAGCTCCGGGACGGGGAACACCGGGGAGCTGTTTTTT. Its protein is CASSSGTGNTGELFF.

The rearrangement uses TRBV7-8 and TRBJ2-2, with D possibly matching TRBD1 (6 bases). The CDR3 has 18 residues. The germline V gene has CDR1 SGHVS and CDR2 FQNEAQ. The V gene lost 1 base and the J gene lost 0 bases, with 15 bases spanning the gap. CDR3 sequence: CASSLGVPAGANTGELFF. Here the CDR3 DNA reads TGTGCCAGCAGCTTAGGGGTTCCGGCAGGGGCGAACACCGGGGAGCTGTTTTTT.

The CDR3, as DNA: TGTGCCAGCAGTTTAGTCGCTAACTATGGCTACACCTTC. Its translation: CASSLVANYGYTF. The chain recombines TRBV12-3 or TRBV12-4 with TRBJ1-2; no reliable D call. The CDR3 length is 13 residues. Trimming shortened V by 1 base and J by 0 bases, and 3 bases separated the two germline ends.

The rearrangement links TRBV4-2 to TRBJ2-7; D might be TRBD2 (5 bases). The CDR3 runs to 13 residues. The V gene lost 1 base and the J gene lost 4 bases, with 8 bases spanning the gap. Germline lookup yields CDR1 LGHNA and CDR2 YNFKEQ. CDR3 in amino acids: CASSQGPGYEQYF. The CDR3 DNA follows: TGTGCCAGCAGCCAAGGTCCGGGATACGAGCAGTACTTC.

The chain recombines TRBV7-2 with TRBJ1-5, with D hard to call. Germline V gives CDR1 SGHTA, CDR2 FQGNSA. This CDR3 spans 13 amino acids. V was clipped by 3 bases and J by 5 bases, with 8 bases between them. The CDR3 loop is CASSFSTDQPQHF. Written as DNA, the CDR3 is TGTGCCAGCAGCTTCTCTACTGATCAGCCCCAGCATTTT.

J is TRBJ2-1 and V is TRBV24-1; TRBD1 might be the D (6 bases). The CDR3 contains 16 residues. With 1 base removed from V and 6 bases from J, the gap between germline ends came to 15 bases. In germline, CDR1 is KGHDR, CDR2 SFDVKD. The DNA of the CDR3 is TGTGCCACCAGTGATTTCCCTAAACAGGGTAGCAATGAGCAGTTCTTC. Translation gives CATSDFPKQGSNEQFF.

This sequence joins TRBV7-9 and TRBJ1-2, with D maybe TRBD1 (5 bases). V shed 2 bases and J shed 8 bases, with 15 bases lying between them. This CDR3 is built from 14 residues. Germline V gene sequence: CDR1 SEHNR, CDR2 FQNEAQ (reference sequence). Here the CDR3 reads CASSLRDPAGGYTF. CDR3 DNA: TGTGCCAGCAGCTTACGGGACCCAGCTGGGGGCTACACCTTC.

The V gene is TRBV5-5, the J gene TRBJ2-7; the D call may be TRBD1 or TRBD2 (6 bases each). CDR1 is SGHKS and CDR2 is YYEKEE in the germline V gene (reference sequence). The CDR3 totals 14 residues. Trimming removed 0 bases from V and 1 base from J, with 8 bases in between. CDR3 loop: CASSLGGGSYEQYF. The CDR3 region has the DNA TGTGCCAGCAGCTTGGGAGGGGGGTCCTACGAGCAGTACTTC.

V usage is TRBV5-1 and J usage is TRBJ2-2; D gene uncertain. The CDR3 consists of 15 residues. V was pared by 4 bases and J by 4 bases, with 14 bases between. Germline CDR1 is SGHRS and CDR2 is YFSETQ. The CDR3 sequence: CASSTTRTGTGELFF. The CDR3 bases are TGCGCCAGCAGCACGACAAGGACGGGCACCGGGGAGCTGTTTTTT.